This is a list of T cell receptor beta chains from one sample in a study of cytomegalovirus exposure and HLA in healthy donors. TCRdb's copy holds only in-frame clones and misses some; the assay was immunoSEQ multiplex PCR. The sample lists roughly 200,000 clones; approximately 80% were seen once. Sequencing used PBMCs. These TCRs come from a boy under 10 years old in good health and CMV-seronegative. CDR3s leave out the opening cysteine and the closing phenylalanine or tryptophan. A D gene is named only where the DNA matches it firmly.

TRBJ2-1	TRBV2	NA	ASPPRGRVSSYNEQF
TRBJ1-2	TRBV6-1	TRBD1	ASTDRGRGYGYT
TRBJ2-5	TRBV6-5	TRBD2	ASSWTSGGLQETQY
TRBJ2-7	TRBV4-1	NA	ASSQGSSSSEQY
TRBJ1-2	TRBV5-4	NA	ASSFGTPMQGYT
NA	TRBV27	NA	ASSATGTRPYEQY
TRBJ1-3	TRBV6-1	NA	ASNRGDENTIY
TRBJ1-3	TRBV10-3	TRBD1	AISTGVGNTIY
TRBJ2-1	TRBV5-1	TRBD2	ASIVAGSLYNEQL
TRBJ1-2	TRBV27	TRBD1	ASGRITGAGYT
TRBJ1-2	TRBV15	NA	ATSRVAGRYGYT
TRBJ1-1	TRBV6-4	TRBD1	ASSDEGAGTEAF
TRBJ1-2	TRBV30	TRBD1	AWKTGGEGYT
TRBJ1-2	TRBV2	TRBD1	ASNPGQGAGYT
TRBJ1-1	TRBV14	NA	ASSQVGVLNTEAF
TRBJ2-5	TRBV25-1	TRBD2	ASSEGLAGRETQY
TRBJ2-3	TRBV29-1	TRBD2	SPQRERADTQY
TRBJ2-5	TRBV5-1	NA	ASSLGSGDAETQY
TRBJ1-1	TRBV27	NA	ASSLRGWAQNTEAF
TRBJ2-3	TRBV6-5	TRBD1	ASSYGRGLDTQY
TRBJ1-3	TRBV5-6	NA	ASSLGAGNTIY
TRBJ2-2	TRBV4-1	TRBD1	ASSLQGAEGTGELF
TRBJ1-1	TRBV19	TRBD1	ATLTVGTGSGNTEAF
TRBJ2-3	TRBV7-6	TRBD2	ASSLTTRAGADTQY
TRBJ2-7	TRBV20-1	NA	SATRSDEQY
TRBJ2-3	TRBV9	TRBD2	ASSGGRTSGRRVADTQY
TRBJ1-2	TRBV9	NA	ASSVDQGSSYGYT